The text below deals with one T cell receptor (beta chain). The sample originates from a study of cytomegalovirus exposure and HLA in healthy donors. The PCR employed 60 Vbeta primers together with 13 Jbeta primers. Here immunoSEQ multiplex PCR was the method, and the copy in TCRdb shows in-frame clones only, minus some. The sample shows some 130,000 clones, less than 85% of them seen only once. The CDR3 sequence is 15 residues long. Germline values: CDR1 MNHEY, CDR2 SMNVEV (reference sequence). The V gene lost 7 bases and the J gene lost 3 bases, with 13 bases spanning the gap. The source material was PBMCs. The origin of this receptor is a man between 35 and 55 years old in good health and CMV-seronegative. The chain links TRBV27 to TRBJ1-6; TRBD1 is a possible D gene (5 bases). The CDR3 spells CASTTKTVYNSPLHF. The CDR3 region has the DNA TGTGCCAGCACTACCAAGACAGTCTATAATTCACCCCTCCACTTT.